This is a list of T cell receptor beta chains from one sample in a study of shared clonotypes between healthy human individuals. Measured with immunoSEQ multiplex PCR; TCRdb has only the in-frame clones, and not every one. The table shows a few hundred thousand clones, with 96% occurring only once. Sequencing was performed on memory CD8+ T cells sorted from blood. The receptor source for this set is a young man in good health. Both conserved end residues are part of each CDR3. D genes are given only for firm matches. Size is omitted from some rows. Given values are once, few, many or a class for expanded clones.

TRBV15	NA	NA	TRBJ2-5	TGTGCCACCAGCAGAGAGCCGGGGCTTAAGGAGACCCAGTACTTC	CATSREPGLKETQYF
TRBV10-3	once	NA	TRBJ1-1	TGTGCCATCAGTGGGGACACACTTGAAGCTTTCTTT	CAISGDTLEAFF
TRBV5-6	NA	TRBD1	TRBJ1-2	TGTGCCAGCAGCTTGTGGTCCGACAGGGGGTATGGCTACACCTTC	CASSLWSDRGYGYTF
TRBV7-9	NA	TRBD1	TRBJ2-5	TGTGCCAGCAGCCCCGACAGGGGGACACAAGAGACCCAGTACTTC	CASSPDRGTQETQYF
TRBV20-1	NA	NA	TRBJ2-1	TGCAGTGCTAGACGGTATGAGCAGTTCTTC	CSARRYEQFF
TRBV7-2	NA	NA	TRBJ2-1	TGTGCCAGCAGCTTTGGAGGCGGAGGGAGCTCCTACAATGAGCAGTTCTTC	CASSFGGGGSSYNEQFF
TRBV5-1	NA	NA	TRBJ1-2	TGCGCCAGCAGCCCACAATGGGTCGGGGGCTACACCTTC	CASSPQWVGGYTF
TRBV6-8	NA	NA	TRBJ1-2	TGTGCCAGTACAGGACCCGCCTGGGGGAATGGCTACACCTTC	CASTGPAWGNGYTF
TRBV27	NA	NA	TRBJ2-2	TGTGCCAGCAGTTTCCTAGCTCCCGGGGAGCTGTTTTTT	CASSFLAPGELFF
TRBV19	once	NA	TRBJ2-7	TGTGCCAGTAGTACCGGGGACGAGCAGTACTTC	CASSTGDEQYF
TRBV19	NA	TRBD1	TRBJ1-3	TGTGCCAGTAGCACCGACAGGGGAAGTTACGGAAACACCATATATTTT	CASSTDRGSYGNTIYF
TRBV6-5	NA	TRBD1	TRBJ2-1	TGTGCCAGCATTGGGACAGGGGGGCAGTTCTTC	CASIGTGGQFF
TRBV7-2	NA	NA	TRBJ2-1	TGTGCCAGCAGCTTAAGGGTAGGGACGCAGTTCTTC	CASSLRVGTQFF
TRBV18	NA	TRBD1	TRBJ1-5	TGTGCCAGCTCACCAGACAGGGTGGAACAGCCCCAGCATTTT	CASSPDRVEQPQHF
TRBV9	NA	NA	TRBJ2-7	TGTGCCAGCAGCGTAGGCGACGGTAGCTCCTACGAGCAGTACTTC	CASSVGDGSSYEQYF
TRBV5-1	NA	NA	TRBJ2-7	TGCGCCAGCAGCTTGGTGGGTGGGTTTCACTACGAGCAGTACTTC	CASSLVGGFHYEQYF
TRBV27	NA	TRBD2	TRBJ2-7	TGTGCCAGCAGTCCTAGCGGGAGACTTAGCTCCTACGAGCAGTACTTC	CASSPSGRLSSYEQYF
TRBV13	NA	NA	TRBJ2-1	TGTGCCAGCAGCTTAGCGCACAATGAGCAGTTCTTC	CASSLAHNEQFF
TRBV5-6	NA	TRBD2	TRBJ2-7	TGTGCCAGCAGCTTGGCTGGGACTAGCTCCTACGAGCAGTACTTC	CASSLAGTSSYEQYF
TRBV27	NA	NA	TRBJ2-1	TGTGCCAGCAGTTTATATCCACGCCTTAGCTCCTACAATGAGCAGTTCTTC	CASSLYPRLSSYNEQFF
TRBV6-5	few	NA	TRBJ1-1	TGTGCCAGCAGTTACTCGAACACTGAAGCTTTCTTT	CASSYSNTEAFF
TRBV19	NA	TRBD2	TRBJ2-1	TGTGCCAGTAGTCCAACTAGCGGGAGGGCCGATGAGCAGTTCTTC	CASSPTSGRADEQFF
TRBV6-5	NA	NA	TRBJ1-5	TGTGCCAGCAGTTACTCGAACACTCAGCCCCAGCATTTT	CASSYSNTQPQHF
TRBV9	NA	NA	TRBJ2-1	TGTGCCAGCAGCGTAGGCCTTAGCTCCTACAATGAGCAGTTCTTC	CASSVGLSSYNEQFF
TRBV4-2	NA	NA	TRBJ1-2	TGTGCCAGCAGACAGGACTATGGCTACACCTTC	CASRQDYGYTF
TRBV28	NA	NA	TRBJ1-1	TGTGCCAGCAGTTACAGGCGCAGCACTGAAGCTTTCTTT	CASSYRRSTEAFF
TRBV28	NA	NA	TRBJ1-1	TGTGCCAGCAGTTTGTGGGCAGGGAAGGGGACTGAAGCTTTCTTT	CASSLWAGKGTEAFF
TRBV7-9	NA	NA	TRBJ2-3	TGTGCCAGCAGCTTTGGCGGCCTCACAGATACGCAGTATTTT	CASSFGGLTDTQYF
TRBV29-1	NA	NA	TRBJ1-2	TGCAGCATCAGATCCGGTACCTATGGCTACACCTTC	CSIRSGTYGYTF
TRBV30	NA	TRBD1	TRBJ2-7	TGTGCCTGGGGGCCGGGACAGAGATACGAGCAGTACTTC	CAWGPGQRYEQYF
TRBV14	NA	NA	TRBJ2-7	TGTGCCAGCAGCCACCCGGGACAATCCTACGAGCAGTACTTC	CASSHPGQSYEQYF
TRBV11-2	NA	NA	TRBJ2-3	TGTGCCAGCAGCTTAAGGGGGGGCACAGATACGCAGTATTTT	CASSLRGGTDTQYF
TRBV18	NA	NA	TRBJ2-2	TGCGCCAGCTCTGGCACGACAGGAAACACCGGGGAGCTGTTTTTT	CASSGTTGNTGELFF
TRBV27	NA	TRBD1	TRBJ2-5	TGTGCCAGCAGCATTCGGACAGGGGGTAGGATAGAGACCCAGTACTTC	CASSIRTGGRIETQYF
TRBV15	NA	NA	TRBJ1-1	TGTGCCACCAGCGTTCTACTGAACACTGAAGCTTTCTTT	CATSVLLNTEAFF
TRBV25-1	once	NA	TRBJ1-4	TGTGCCAGCAGTGAATTGGTCTTCCTAAATGAAAAACTGTTTTTT	CASSELVFLNEKLFF
TRBV28	NA	TRBD2	TRBJ2-7	TGTGCCAGCAGTTTATTCCTGGGTAGCGGGGGGTATACCTACGAGCAGTACTTC	CASSLFLGSGGYTYEQYF
TRBV7-2	NA	NA	TRBJ1-3	TGTGCCAGCAGCTTAGTTTCGGGGGGTGGAAACACCATATATTTT	CASSLVSGGGNTIYF
TRBV4-1	NA	TRBD1	TRBJ1-1	TGCGCCAGCAGCCCCTCTACAGGGGTAGCTTTCTTT	CASSPSTGVAFF
TRBV4-1	NA	TRBD2	TRBJ2-7	TGCGCCAGCAGCCGCATAGCGGGAGCCCCCTACGAGCAGTACTTC	CASSRIAGAPYEQYF
TRBV25-1	NA	TRBD2	TRBJ2-1	TGTGCCAGCAGGACCGGGACTAGCGGCTACAATGAGCAGTTCTTC	CASRTGTSGYNEQFF
TRBV30	NA	TRBD2	TRBJ2-7	TGTGCCTGGACTAGCGGGGGTTACGAGCAGTACTTC	CAWTSGGYEQYF
TRBV13	NA	TRBD2	TRBJ2-1	TGTGCCAGCAGCTTACCTAGTAGCGGGAGGGCCCCGGACAATGAGCAGTTCTTC	CASSLPSSGRAPDNEQFF
TRBV30	NA	NA	TRBJ1-1	TGTGCCTGGAGTGAAACCGGGACACTTAACACTGAAGCTTTCTTT	CAWSETGTLNTEAFF